The clone carrying this T cell receptor beta chain was observed once. The length of the CDR3 is 15 residues. Germline CDR1 and CDR2: SGHNT and YYREEE (reference sequence). V shed 4 bases, J shed 6 bases, and the junction held 8 bases outside the gene matches. Only in-frame clones appear in the TCRdb table, and some are missing; sequencing was by immunoSEQ multiplex PCR. The sample contains tens of thousands of clones, 89% of which appear only once. This entry is derived from a study of cytomegalovirus exposure and HLA in healthy donors. The sequencing input was PBMCs. The V and J genes are TRBV5-4 and TRBJ2-3, with 10 bases matching TRBD1. The source of this sequence is a woman aged 18-29 years in good health and CMV-seropositive. CDR3 residues: CASSPAGTGADTQYF. For the CDR3, the DNA is TGTGCCAGCAGCCCGGCTGGGACAGGGGCCGATACGCAGTATTTT.